This T cell receptor beta chain originates from a study of T-cell reconstitution after alpha-beta-depleted transplantation in children. This clonotype showed up just a few times. TCRbeta library construction was performed incorporating unique molecular identifiers. TCRdb independently ran MiXCR on the PCR reads; one entry per CDR3 protein. The sample lists around 300,000 distinct CDR3 sequences; over 9.5% were seen once. The specimen was PBMCs, collected before TCRalphabeta/CD19-depleted stem cell transplant. The clonotype comes from a boy younger than two with acute myeloid leukemia, due to receive a stem cell transplant.

CDR3 nucleotides: TGTGCCAGCAGCGGAGGCCGACTAGCGGGAGAAATTGGCTCCTACAATGAGCAGTTCTTC. Encoded protein: CASSGGRLAGEIGSYNEQFF. This chain connects TRBV12-3 or TRBV12-4 to TRBJ2-1, with 12 nucleotides matching TRBD2. The CDR3 extends over 20 amino acids. J gave up 0 bases and V 6 bases, and 15 bases lay outside the gene matches.